The text below deals with one T cell receptor beta chain. Its cognate antigen is unknown. Produced via immunoSEQ multiplex PCR; TCRdb's table is partial and in-frame only. The sample consists of approximately 53,000 clones, over 90% of them appearing once. This sample was taken from a study of T cells in tuberculosis. Study-level results: Classification accuracy was approximately 85% (AUROC approximately 0.89) with the GMM-specific repertoire.

Time point indicated: new active TB diagnosis, blood taken before or within 7 days of starting treatment. Material: PBMCs, obtained at tuberculosis diagnosis. The TCR originated in an adult with tuberculosis.

CDR3 bases: TGTGCCTGGAGAGGGGTGAACACTGAAGCTTTCTTT. It translates to CAWRGVNTEAFF. V usage is TRBV30 and J usage is TRBJ1-1; the D gene is possibly TRBD1 (5 bases). The CDR3 spans 12 residues. V lost 3 bases to trimming and J lost 0 bases, with 5 bases between them. Germline assignment: CDR1 GTSNPN and CDR2 SVGIG (reference sequence).